This is a list of T cell receptor beta chains from one sample in a study of neoadjuvant nivolumab and ipilimumab in lung cancer. TCRdb keeps only in-frame clones here, not all; method: immunoSEQ multiplex PCR. The table includes about 9,000 clones, around 82% detected once. The sequencing used tumor tissue, collected after neoadjuvant nivolumab, alone or with ipilimumab, at or shortly before surgery. The receptors stem from an adult with non-small cell lung cancer. Both conserved end residues are part of each CDR3. A D gene is named only where the DNA matches it firmly. The listing skips clone size in some rows; elsewhere it reads once, few, many or a size class.

>-|TRBJ1-2|TRBV5-1|-
CASSLDGALFYGYTF
TGCGCCAGCAGCTTGGATGGGGCTTTGTTCTATGGCTACACCTTC
>once|TRBJ2-3|TRBV4-1|-
CASSPYIGPREADTQYF
TGCGCCAGCAGCCCATATATCGGACCAAGAGAAGCAGATACGCAGTATTTT
>-|TRBJ2-7|TRBV5-8|-
CASGFYEQYF
TGTGCCAGCGGGTTTTACGAGCAGTACTTC
>-|TRBJ2-7|TRBV5-1|-
CASSQVGSYEQYF
TGCGCCAGCAGCCAGGTGGGTTCCTACGAGCAGTACTTC
>-|TRBJ2-5|TRBV7-8|TRBD1
CASGDRGSRGETQYF
TGTGCCAGCGGGGACAGGGGATCGAGGGGAGAGACCCAGTACTTC
>-|TRBJ1-1|TRBV19|-
CASRDSYLSEAFF
TGTGCCAGTAGGGATTCCTACCTCTCTGAAGCTTTCTTT
>-|TRBJ2-3|TRBV15|TRBD2
CATSRDRGGTDTQYF
TGTGCCACCAGCAGAGATCGGGGGGGCACAGATACGCAGTATTTT
>-|TRBJ1-3|TRBV29-1|-
CSVVGGNTIYF
TGCAGCGTCGTAGGTGGAAACACCATATATTTT
>-|TRBJ2-7|TRBV29-1|TRBD1
CSVVRTGVYEQYF
TGCAGCGTTGTCCGGACAGGGGTCTACGAGCAGTACTTC
>-|TRBJ1-1|TRBV6-5|-
CASSTTVNTEAFF
TGTGCCAGCAGTACCACAGTGAACACTGAAGCTTTCTTT
>-|TRBJ2-1|TRBV30|TRBD1
CAWDQGAHNEQFF
TGTGCCTGGGATCAGGGGGCCCACAATGAGCAGTTCTTC
>-|TRBJ2-4|TRBV5-1|-
CASSLDSSRGHGNIQYF
TGCGCCAGCAGCTTGGACTCTAGCCGGGGCCACGGAAACATTCAGTACTTC
>-|TRBJ2-2|TRBV21-1|-
CASRTGGSNTGELFF
TGTGCCAGCAGGACCGGGGGGTCGAACACCGGGGAGCTGTTTTTT
>-|TRBJ2-5|TRBV6-5|-
CASREVTEVSQYF
TGTGCCAGCAGAGAGGTCACGGAGGTGTCCCAGTACTTC
>-|TRBJ2-7|TRBV11-2|-
CASSLGNEQYF
TGTGCCAGCAGCTTAGGCAACGAGCAGTACTTC
>few|TRBJ2-6|TRBV4-2|-
CASSPNFPGANVLTF
TGTGCCAGCAGCCCGAATTTCCCTGGGGCCAACGTCCTGACTTTC
>-|TRBJ2-5|TRBV7-2|-
CASSLWAGFQETQYF
TGTGCCAGCAGCCTATGGGCGGGGTTCCAAGAGACCCAGTACTTC